Each of the 22 T cell receptor beta chains below was sequenced from the same sample in a study of blood T cell repertoires in COVID-19. Libraries were prepared by immunoSEQ multiplex PCR; TCRdb keeps only in-frame clonotypes and omits some of them. The sample has about 400,000 clones; about 90% are singletons. Input material: PBMCs or T cells enriched from blood (not recorded which). These receptors originate from a woman aged 25 to 39 who had recovered from COVID-19.

The chain joins TRBV12-5 to TRBJ1-1; D call uncertain. The CDR3 runs to 14 residues. V lost 5 bases, J lost 2 bases, and 12 bases lay in between. Germline lookup yields CDR1 LGHNT and CDR2 FRNRAP. The DNA of the CDR3 is TGTGCTAGTGGTCTGGAAACAGTTAACACTGAAGCTTTCTTT. As protein: CASGLETVNTEAFF.

A note on this clone: The sample holds other DNA sequences that translate to the same CDR3. This chain links TRBV19 with TRBJ2-7, with TRBD2 matching 12 bases. V lost 3 bases to trimming and J lost 2 bases; unmatched junction nucleotides: 2. The CDR3 has 15 amino acids. Germline V lookup: CDR1 LNHDA, CDR2 SQIVND (reference sequence). CDR3 coding DNA: TGTGCCAGTAGTATCGGACTAGCGGGAACCTACGAGCAGTACTTC. It yields the protein CASSIGLAGTYEQYF.

This chain uses TRBV7-9 with TRBJ2-7; 9 bases match TRBD1. The CDR3 is made up of 16 amino acids. V was pared by 5 bases and J by 2 bases, with 10 bases of the junction left unmatched. Germline loops: CDR1 SEHNR, CDR2 FQNEAQ (reference sequence). DNA of the CDR3: TGTGCCAGCAGCCCACAGGGGGCGAGGAGGACCTACGAGCAGTACTTC. This codes for CASSPQGARRTYEQYF.

CDR3 loop: CASSPRQDPVGNTIYF. CDR3 in DNA: TGTGCCAGCAGCCCCCGACAGGACCCCGTGGGAAACACCATATATTTT. The chain is built from TRBV7-2 and TRBJ1-3; the D gene is possibly TRBD1 (6 bases). V was pared by 5 bases and J by 4 bases, with 18 bases between. The CDR3 totals 16 residues. The V gene's germline CDR1 is SGHTA and CDR2 FQGNSA.

The chain is built from TRBV9 and TRBJ1-4, with a weak D call TRBD1 (5 bases). Trimming took 2 bases from V and 14 from J, leaving 16 bases between them. Germline V gives CDR1 SGDLS, CDR2 YYNGEE. The CDR3 length is 13 residues. This CDR3 is CASSVSLQGVLFF. CDR3 in DNA: TGTGCCAGCAGCGTTTCCCTGCAGGGTGTCCTGTTTTTT.

V usage is TRBV30 and J usage is TRBJ1-4; 8 nucleotides align to TRBD1. Losses at the gene ends were 5 bases for V and 3 bases for J; bases not matched to a gene: 5. In germline, CDR1 is GTSNPN, CDR2 SVGIG (reference sequence). The CDR3 covers 14 residues. CDR3 DNA: TGTGCCTGGGACCGGACAGGGTCTAATGAAAAACTGTTTTTT. It specifies CAWDRTGSNEKLFF.

The chain has TRBV7-2 and TRBJ2-1; 7 nucleotides agree with TRBD2. CDR3 size: 16 residues. After removal of 7 bases from V and 5 bases from J, the junction contained 14 bases not matched to a gene. Germline lookup yields CDR1 SGHTA and CDR2 FQGNSA. CDR3 nucleotide sequence: TGTGCCAGCACCCGAACTATGGGGGGGTGGCACAATGAGCAGTTCTTC. Translated: CASTRTMGGWHNEQFF. Full variable domain (outside the CDR3, taken from reference TRBV7-2 and TRBJ2-1): GAGVSQSPSNKVTEKGKDVELRCDPISGHTALYWYRQSLGQGLEFLIYFQGNSAPDKSGLPSDRFSAERTGGSVSTLTIQRTQQEDSAVYLCASTRTMGGWHNEQFFGPGTRLTVL.

The rearrangement joins TRBV6-5 to TRBJ1-6, with D possibly being TRBD1 (5 bases). With 0 bases removed from V and 9 bases from J, the gap between germline ends came to 12 bases. Germline lookup yields CDR1 MNHEY and CDR2 SVGAGI. The length of the CDR3 is 15 residues. The CDR3 DNA is TGTGCCAGCAGTTACTCGACAGCGGGCCGTTCACCCCTCCACTTT. Amino acids: CASSYSTAGRSPLHF.

The V gene is TRBV4-2, the J gene TRBJ2-7, with D unclear. This CDR3 contains 16 residues. Deletions cut 3 bases from V and 0 bases from J, with 15 bases between. Germline values: CDR1 LGHNA, CDR2 YNFKEQ. The CDR3, as DNA: TGTGCCAGCAGCCATGCTTCGAGAATGCCCTCCTACGAGCAGTACTTC. Encoded protein: CASSHASRMPSYEQYF.

This chain uses TRBV14 with TRBJ2-1, with 9 nucleotides matching TRBD2. Germline V gives CDR1 SGHDN, CDR2 FVKESK. The V and J ends lost 4 bases and 9 bases, in that order; junction bases with no gene match: 10. The CDR3 has 15 amino acids. Here the CDR3 DNA reads TGTGCCAGCAGCCCCACGGGACTAGCCGTCGGTGAGCAGTTCTTC. This encodes CASSPTGLAVGEQFF.

The chain's CDR3 is CAIRRDRAVAGGPSDTQYF. CDR3 bases: TGTGCCATCAGAAGAGACAGGGCGGTAGCGGGAGGGCCTTCAGATACGCAGTATTTT. The rearrangement uses TRBV10-3 and TRBJ2-3; 11 bases are shared with TRBD2. The CDR3 totals 19 residues. The V gene's germline CDR1 is ENHRY and CDR2 SYGVKD. The junction had 18 bases not matched to a gene; V was cut back by 6 bases and J by 4 bases.

CDR3 sequence reads: CASSLADRNSGRGNEQFF. The CDR3 bases are TGCGCCAGCAGCTTGGCCGACAGAAATAGCGGGAGGGGCAATGAGCAGTTCTTC. The chain uses TRBV5-1 and TRBJ2-1; 11 bases match TRBD2. The CDR3 covers 18 residues. CDR1 SGHRS and CDR2 YFSETQ come from the germline V gene. Losses at the gene ends were 0 bases for V and 6 bases for J; bases not matched to a gene: 11.

This rearrangement joins TRBV5-4 to TRBJ2-3, with 7 positions matching TRBD2. The CDR3 loop spans 16 amino acids. V shed 0 bases and J 6 bases; nucleotides not matched to a gene: 10. From germline, CDR1 is SGHNT and CDR2 YYREEE (reference sequence). CDR3 in DNA: TGTGCCAGCAGCTTGGCTTCCAGCGGGGTCCGCGATACGCAGTATTTT. It specifies CASSLASSGVRDTQYF.

The V call is TRBV19, the J call TRBJ2-3; 7 bases are shared with TRBD2. V was clipped by 3 bases and J by 3 bases; unmatched bases: 3. This CDR3 is 14 amino acids long. CDR1 is LNHDA and CDR2 is SQIVND in the germline V gene (reference sequence). DNA for the CDR3: TGTGCCAGTAGTATGAGGGAGGGGACAGATACGCAGTATTTT. Protein product: CASSMREGTDTQYF.

For this clone: One end of the junction is discordant with germline, which a read error may explain. This sequence joins TRBV7-7 and TRBJ2-4; the D gene could be TRBD1 or TRBD2 (6 bases each). The CDR3 spans 16 residues. Germline V gives CDR1 SSHAT, CDR2 FNYEAQ (reference sequence). The CDR3 bases are TGTGCTAGCAGCTTAGGGGGGCGGTTGTCCAAAAACATTCAGTACTTC. Amino acids: CASSLGGRLSKNIQYF.

V is TRBV6-5 and J is TRBJ1-1; 7 bases fit TRBD1. Germline assignment: CDR1 MNHEY and CDR2 SVGAGI. V dropped 6 bases and J dropped 4; count of bases not matched to a gene: 8. The CDR3 runs to 14 residues. CDR3 in DNA: TGTGCCAGCAGGGGCGAGGGGGCAAGCACTGAAGCTTTCTTT. Its protein is CASRGEGASTEAFF.

This clone occurred once. The V call is TRBV19, the J call TRBJ2-7; D is perhaps TRBD2 (6 bases). Trimming removed 5 bases at V and 2 bases at J, with 16 bases between. Germline-derived CDR1 and CDR2 are LNHDA and SQIVND (reference sequence). The CDR3 has 15 residues. CDR3 loop: CASSAAGGPTYEQYF. The DNA of the CDR3 is TGTGCCAGTAGTGCCGCCGGGGGACCTACCTACGAGCAGTACTTC.

This clone was seen once. The chain joins TRBV7-9 to TRBJ1-2; possible D gene TRBD1, 6 bases. Germline V CDR1 and CDR2: SEHNR, FQNEAQ (reference sequence). The CDR3 length is 17 residues. V was pared by 5 bases and J by 1 base, with 20 bases between. This chain's CDR3 is CASSPRLRGANNYGYTF. DNA for the CDR3: TGTGCCAGCAGCCCCCGTCTGCGGGGGGCGAATAACTATGGCTACACCTTC.

This chain connects TRBV28 to TRBJ1-1; 7 bases match TRBD1. Losses at the gene ends were 5 bases for V and 1 base for J; bases not matched to a gene: 10. Germline loops: CDR1 MDHEN, CDR2 SYDVKM. There are 16 residues in the CDR3. CDR3 DNA sequence: TGTGCCAGCAGTCCCCCCCCCTGGACAGGGAACACTGAAGCTTTCTTT. Its translation: CASSPPPWTGNTEAFF.

CDR3 sequence: CASRFTGATNEKLFF. For the CDR3, the DNA is TGTGCCAGCCGTTTCACAGGGGCAACTAATGAAAAACTGTTTTTT. The rearrangement links TRBV2 to TRBJ1-4, with 7 positions matching TRBD1. In germline, CDR1 is SNHLY, CDR2 FYNNEI. CDR3 length: 15 residues. J lost 0 bases, V lost 8 bases, and 6 bases had no gene match.

This chain links TRBV27 with TRBJ1-1; the D gene is possibly TRBD1 (6 bases). The CDR3 length is 15 residues. Germline CDR1 MNHEY, CDR2 SMNVEV (reference sequence). The ends were cut back, 5 bases at V and 0 bases at J, with 13 bases in the middle. CDR3 sequence (DNA): TGTGCCAGCAGTACTAACTACAGGGTGAACACTGAAGCTTTCTTT. Its translation is CASSTNYRVNTEAFF.

This clone was seen only once. J is TRBJ2-7 and V is TRBV4-2; 14 nucleotides agree with TRBD2. Germline-derived CDR1 and CDR2 are LGHNA and YNFKEQ. The CDR3 contains 16 residues. Trimming at V came to 3 bases and at J to 5 bases, leaving 6 bases not matched to a gene. Written as DNA, the CDR3 is TGTGCCAGCAGCCAGGCGACTAGCGGGAGGGCCCACGAGCAGTACTTC. Protein product: CASSQATSGRAHEQYF.